The 21 T cell receptor beta chains in this list originate from one sample, sequenced in a study of cytomegalovirus exposure and HLA in healthy donors. In the PCR, 60 Vbeta and 13 Jbeta primers were used. Method: immunoSEQ multiplex PCR; TCRdb's copy keeps in-frame clones and lacks some. The sample lists some 110,000 clones; under 85% were seen once. The sequenced sample was PBMCs. The receptor set was obtained from a woman aged 40 to 55 in good health and CMV-seropositive.

This rearrangement joins TRBV27 to TRBJ2-2; tentative D call: TRBD1 (5 bases). This CDR3 region has 14 residues. Germline CDR1 MNHEY, CDR2 SMNVEV (reference sequence). Trimming pared 2 bases from V and 3 bases from J, leaving 7 bases between. CDR3 sequence reads: CASSLSRDTGELFF. CDR3 in DNA: TGTGCCAGCAGTTTAAGCAGGGACACCGGGGAGCTGTTTTTT.

This clone was picked up a small number of times. The rearrangement joins TRBV2 to TRBJ2-7; D call uncertain. The V end lost 1 base, the J end lost 2 bases, and 9 bases lay between the germline ends. CDR1 and CDR2 (germline): SNHLY, FYNNEI. The CDR3 has 14 residues. The CDR3 DNA is TGTGCCAGCAGTGAAGTATTGACAACCTACGAGCAGTACTTC. This translates into CASSEVLTTYEQYF.

The CDR3 loop reads CASSPGTGGNEQFF. CDR3 nucleotide sequence: TGTGCCAGCAGCCCCGGGACAGGGGGCAATGAGCAGTTCTTC. The chain recombines TRBV5-5 with TRBJ2-1; 11 nucleotides line up with TRBD1. V was pared by 4 bases and J by 6 bases, with 3 bases of the junction left unmatched. The CDR3 length is 14 residues. Germline CDR1 SGHKS, CDR2 YYEKEE (reference sequence).

J is TRBJ2-1 and V is TRBV28; D is undetermined. The germline gives CDR1 MDHEN, CDR2 SYDVKM. The length of the CDR3 is 15 residues. Deletions cut 3 bases from V and 5 bases from J, with 14 bases between. In DNA form, the CDR3 reads TGTGCCAGCAGTTTTTGGGCAGGATCGGACAATGAGCAGTTCTTC. Its translation is CASSFWAGSDNEQFF.

The chain uses TRBV6-1 and TRBJ2-3; perhaps TRBD1 as D (5 bases). CDR1 and CDR2 from the germline V gene are MNHNS and SASEGT. Trimming removed 2 bases from V and 0 bases from J, with 9 bases in between. The CDR3 is 15 amino acids. CDR3 nucleotides: TGTGCCAGCAGTGAACAGACAGCTAGCACAGATACGCAGTATTTT. It specifies CASSEQTASTDTQYF.

The genes are TRBV11-2 and TRBJ2-7, with TRBD2 identical over 7 bases. The CDR3 is made up of 16 amino acids. The junction had 9 bases not matched to a gene; V was cut back by 4 bases and J by 0 bases. Germline V gives CDR1 SGHAT, CDR2 FQNNGV. The CDR3 protein is CASSSDGASGSYEQYF. For the CDR3, the DNA is TGTGCCAGCAGCTCGGACGGAGCTAGCGGCTCCTACGAGCAGTACTTC.

This sequence joins TRBV5-1 and TRBJ2-1; 9 nucleotides agree with TRBD2. This CDR3 spans 16 amino acids. Germline assignment: CDR1 SGHRS and CDR2 YFSETQ. J was trimmed by 5 bases and V by 1 base; bases with no gene match: 7. The CDR3 DNA sequence: TGCGCCAGCAGCTTGTCCCCCCGCGGGAGGGACAATGAGCAGTTCTTC. It codes for CASSLSPRGRDNEQFF.

The chain uses TRBV9 and TRBJ1-5, with D unclear. The CDR3 length is 13 residues. V lost 3 bases, J lost 4 bases, and 8 bases lay in between. Germline-derived CDR1 and CDR2 are SGDLS and YYNGEE. CDR3 sequence (DNA): TGTGCCAGCAGCGAGAGGCCAAATCAGCCCCAGCATTTT. Translating it yields CASSERPNQPQHF.

The chain couples TRBV5-6 to TRBJ2-1, with D tentatively TRBD2 (5 bases). Germline V gives CDR1 SGHDT, CDR2 YYEEEE. The CDR3 runs to 14 residues. Trimming pared 4 bases from V and 4 bases from J, leaving 12 bases between. The CDR3 spells CASSPPSGYNEQFF. CDR3 nucleotides: TGTGCCAGCAGCCCTCCCAGCGGTTACAATGAGCAGTTCTTC.

The chain uses TRBV11-1 and TRBJ2-3; 14 positions match TRBD2. Germline V gives CDR1 SGHAT, CDR2 FQDESV (reference sequence). The V and J ends lost 4 bases and 6 bases, in that order; junction bases with no gene match: 6. CDR3 length: 16 amino acids. The CDR3 region is CASSSRLAGGRDTQYF. DNA for the CDR3: TGTGCCAGCAGCTCCCGACTAGCGGGAGGGAGGGATACGCAGTATTTT.

This clone was detected only a few times. V is TRBV25-1 and J is TRBJ1-1; D is ambiguous. This CDR3 is 13 amino acids long. V shed 2 bases and J shed 1 base, with 5 bases lying between them. Germline loops: CDR1 MGHDK, CDR2 SYGVNS. The CDR3 region is CASSEAQNTEAFF. Here the CDR3 DNA reads TGTGCCAGCAGTGAAGCACAGAACACTGAAGCTTTCTTT. Filled out from reference TRBV25-1 and TRBJ1-1, the complete variable domain reads EADIYQTPRYLVIGTGKKITLECSQTMGHDKMYWYQQDPGMELHLIHYSYGVNSTEKGDLSSESTVSRIRTEHFPLTLESARPSHTSQYLCASSEAQNTEAFFGQGTRLTVV.

The J gene is TRBJ1-4, the V gene TRBV11-2; D call uncertain. CDR1 and CDR2 (germline): SGHAT, FQNNGV. Trimming removed 2 bases at V and 4 bases at J, with 8 bases between. The length of the CDR3 is 14 residues. DNA of the CDR3: TGTGCCAGCAGCTTATTGAGGCTTAATGAAAAACTGTTTTTT. The encoded protein is CASSLLRLNEKLFF.

V usage is TRBV14 and J usage is TRBJ1-1; unclear D gene. The CDR3 runs 13 residues. V lost 0 bases, J lost 4 bases, and 6 bases lay in between. Germline CDR1 is SGHDN and CDR2 is FVKESK. CDR3 DNA: TGTGCCAGCAGCCAAGATTTAGTCACTGAAGCTTTCTTT. It codes for CASSQDLVTEAFF.

V and J are TRBV6-1 and TRBJ2-5, with a tentative D call TRBD2 (6 bases). The DNA end is more similar to TRBJ2-7, so the J call may be wrong. Germline V CDR1 and CDR2: MNHNS, SASEGT. The CDR3 has 16 residues. The CDR3 nucleotides read TGTGCCAGCAGTGAAGCGTGGAGGGAAATTTACTACGAGCAGTACTTC. It yields the protein CASSEAWREIYYEQYF.

The chain employs TRBV11-3 and TRBJ2-1; maybe TRBD1 (5 bases). This CDR3 is built from 14 residues. Germline CDR1 and CDR2: SGHNT and YENEEA. The V end lost 1 base, the J end lost 6 bases, and 10 bases lay between the germline ends. Here the CDR3 reads CASSLGGRVNEQFF. The CDR3 nucleotides are TGTGCCAGCAGCTTAGGAGGCAGGGTCAATGAGCAGTTCTTC.

The CDR3 loop reads CASRPQVESNQPQHF. The CDR3, as DNA: TGCGCCAGCCGACCCCAGGTGGAAAGCAATCAGCCCCAGCATTTT. The J gene is TRBJ1-5, the V gene TRBV4-1, with D unresolved. This CDR3 is 15 amino acids long. Germline-derived CDR1 and CDR2 are MGHRA and YSYEKL. Trimming took 8 bases from V and 1 from J, leaving 15 bases between them.

The chain is built from TRBV6-5 and TRBJ1-1, with a tentative D call TRBD1 (6 bases). This CDR3 comprises 15 residues. Trimming left V 6 bases short and J 2 bases short, with 16 bases between. CDR1 and CDR2 from the germline V gene are MNHEY and SVGAGI. The CDR3 protein is CASRPPGGANTEAFF. CDR3 DNA: TGTGCCAGCAGACCCCCGGGGGGGGCTAACACTGAAGCTTTCTTT.

The chain links TRBV11-2 to TRBJ1-1; the D gene is possibly TRBD1 (6 bases). Germline CDR1 is SGHAT and CDR2 is FQNNGV. The CDR3 is 17 residues long. Trimming took off 6 bases at V and 1 base at J, with 21 bases between the two ends. CDR3 amino acids: CASSHSGGRKENTEAFF. DNA of the CDR3: TGTGCCAGCAGTCATTCGGGGGGGCGCAAGGAGAACACTGAAGCTTTCTTT.

The gene calls are TRBV28 and TRBJ1-3; 9 nucleotides match TRBD1. Germline V lookup: CDR1 MDHEN, CDR2 SYDVKM. This CDR3 comprises 17 residues. V dropped 5 bases and J dropped 2; count of bases not matched to a gene: 10. CDR3 region: CASSTPGTGKAGNTIYF. The CDR3 region has the DNA TGTGCCAGCAGTACCCCCGGGACAGGGAAGGCTGGAAACACCATATATTTT.

This clone was seen only a few times. The gene calls are TRBV30 and TRBJ1-2; unclear D gene. Trimming pared 4 bases from V and 4 bases from J, leaving 16 bases between. This CDR3 has 14 amino acids. Germline V gene data show CDR1 as GTSNPN and CDR2 as SVGIG (reference sequence). CDR3: CAWKPKVGLYGYTF. CDR3 DNA: TGTGCCTGGAAACCTAAGGTGGGCCTCTATGGCTACACCTTC. The full variable domain, with the rest looked up from reference TRBV30 and TRBJ1-2, is SQTIHQWPATLVQPVGSPLSLECTVEGTSNPNLYWYRQAAGRGLQLLFYSVGIGQISSEVPQNLSASRPQDRQFILSSKKLLLSDSGFYLCAWKPKVGLYGYTFGSGTRLTVV.

The chain carries TRBV11-2 and TRBJ2-1, with TRBD2 matching 12 bases. Germline V gives CDR1 SGHAT, CDR2 FQNNGV. CDR3 length: 15 residues. V lost 6 bases, J lost 5 bases, and 5 bases stayed unmatched. The CDR3 region has the DNA TGTGCCAGCAGTAACCTAGCGGGAGGGAACAATGAGCAGTTCTTC. Residues: CASSNLAGGNNEQFF.